The sequence of this TCR beta chain was determined in a study of T cell responses to AZD1222 COVID-19 vaccine (dated by TCRdb to the early 2020s). Study-level background: AZD1222 recipients whose second dose came at about 4 weeks and those whose second dose came at about 12 weeks were combined into one group, since spike-specific TCR depth and breadth did not differ between the two schedules. TCR sequencing was performed for about 250 trial participants, of whom about 200 were given two doses of AZD1222 and approximately 25 were given two doses of MenACWY control vaccine. Trial participants were enrolled by age into subgroups of 18-55, 56-69 and 70-plus years, and 148, 28 and 57 TCR-sequenced participants, respectively, were included in these subgroups.

The CDR3 regions of human TCRbeta chains were subjected to immunosequencing. Under the source paper's analysis protocol: Repertoire TCRs were matched against a reference library of SARS-CoV-2-specific TCRs generated with the MIRA antigen-specificity platform. Breadth was defined as the fraction of unique TCRs that were SARS-CoV-2-associated. Depth was defined as the fraction of total T cells that were SARS-CoV-2-associated. Using the MIRA data, each spike-specific TCR was mapped to the spike region that the TCR reacts to and placed in a CD4 or CD8 class. Log10-transformed breadth and depth values were compared by one-way ANOVA with Sidak's multiple comparisons tests. The clones in this table, taken by TCRdb from immuneACCESS, are in-frame only. Not every clone is retained; where verified, under half of the shortfall comes from an unresolved V gene, and the cause of the rest is unknown. V and J calls and clone size are copied from that table; D and trimming were computed from the DNA. Here the sample has approximately 90,000 clones; about nine tenths occur a single time. In total, the top ten clones hold 3% of the sample.

The time point label corresponds to: baseline before first vaccination. Vaccinee samples were obtained from the UK trials COV001 and COV002, which included a single-blind randomized controlled phase 2/3 trial of AZD1222 (ChAdOx1 nCoV-19) in healthy adults. Trial participant PBMC samples were collected at day 0 and day 28 after the second dose for TCRbeta chain sequencing. V has 4 bases trimmed and J has 5 bases trimmed; junction bases matching no gene number 6. From its cysteine to its phenylalanine, the CDR3 spans 15 amino acids. Kept here is only the CDR3 DNA, which spans 45 bases and is read in frame from base 1. Details on this clone: Its antigen specificity is not known. One base away there is no much larger clone; base qualities are not given.

What the work shows at the level of the full study, not this receptor alone: Reportedly, close to half of the unique spike-specific TCRs recognized epitopes lying outside the regions that are mutated in the B.1.351 and B.1.1.7 variants. Participants were mostly white British and included more females than males, and it was suggested by the authors that clonal diversity may have been underestimated. Conclusions about previously exposed vaccinees are limited, since just 5 or 6 AZD1222 recipients were seropositive for SARS-CoV-2 at baseline. After two AZD1222 doses, spike-specific TCR breadth and depth were significantly higher than at day 0 and than in MenACWY recipients. Vaccine-associated CD4 TCRs spanned the whole spike protein, with dominant responses in regions 160-218 and 743-854. Because no day 14 peak-response samples were available, the repertoires could be characterized only after the peak T cell response. In the small 56-69-year group, the increase in depth fell short of significance, most likely because of low power.

This sequence originates from an adult in good health. The sequences come from peripheral blood, collected on day 0 of AZD1222 vaccination. The sequence is built from TRBV23-1 and TRBJ2-1; 9 bases in the middle match TRBD1. TRBV23-1 has ORF status, its function being uncertain. The encoded CDR3 is CASSPPGTGNNEQFF. DNA sequence: TGCGCCAGCAGTCCCCCCGGGACAGGGAACAATGAGCAGTTCTTC.